This T cell receptor (beta chain) was identified during a study of OX40 agonist ivuxolimab in advanced cancers. Blood sampling was done at baseline, cycle 4 day 1, and cycle 7 day 1. Generated by immunoSEQ multiplex PCR, the TCRdb table keeps only in-frame clones and is missing some. Among 50,000 or so clones listed, more than 85% were seen once. The input for sequencing was CD4+ or CD8+ T cells sorted from blood, taken in a trial of the OX40 agonist ivuxolimab. The sequence was collected from an adult with an advanced solid tumor such as melanoma, head and neck, liver or kidney cancer.

CDR3 protein: CASSLLASGTSDTQYF. CDR3 bases: TGTGCCAGCAGCTTACTTGCTAGCGGGACATCAGATACGCAGTATTTT. The chain is built from TRBV11-1 and TRBJ2-3, with 9 bases aligning to TRBD2. The J segment lost 4 bases and the V segment lost 2 bases, leaving 7 bases of the junction unmatched. Germline loops: CDR1 SGHAT, CDR2 FQDESV (reference sequence). The CDR3 spans 16 residues.